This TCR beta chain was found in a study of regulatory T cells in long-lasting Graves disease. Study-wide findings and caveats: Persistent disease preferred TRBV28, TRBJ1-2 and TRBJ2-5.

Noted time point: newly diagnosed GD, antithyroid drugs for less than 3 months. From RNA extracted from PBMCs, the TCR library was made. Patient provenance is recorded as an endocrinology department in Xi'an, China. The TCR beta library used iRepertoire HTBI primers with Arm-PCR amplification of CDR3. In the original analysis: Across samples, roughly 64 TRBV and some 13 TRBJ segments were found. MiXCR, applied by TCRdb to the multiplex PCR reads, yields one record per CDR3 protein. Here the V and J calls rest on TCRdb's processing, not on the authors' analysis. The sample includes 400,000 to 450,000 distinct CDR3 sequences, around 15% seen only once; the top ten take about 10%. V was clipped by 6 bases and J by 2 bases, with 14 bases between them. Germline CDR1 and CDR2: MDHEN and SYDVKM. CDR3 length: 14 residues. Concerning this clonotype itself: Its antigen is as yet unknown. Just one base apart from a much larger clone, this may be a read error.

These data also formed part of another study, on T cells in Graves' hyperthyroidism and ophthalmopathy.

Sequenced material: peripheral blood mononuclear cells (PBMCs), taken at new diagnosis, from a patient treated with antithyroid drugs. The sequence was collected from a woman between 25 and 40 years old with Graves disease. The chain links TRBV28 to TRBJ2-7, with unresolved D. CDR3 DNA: TGTGCCAGCAGCTCCTCGACTGGCACCTACGAGCAGTACTTC. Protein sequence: CASSSSTGTYEQYF.